The rows below give T cell receptor beta chains drawn from one sample of a study of ipilimumab plus nivolumab after autologous stem cell transplantation. Sequenced by immunoSEQ multiplex PCR; TCRdb stores in-frame clones only, minus some. The sample yields about 43,000 clones, roughly 88% seen once. This specimen was PBMCs, taken in a trial of ipilimumab plus nivolumab as post-transplant consolidation. These receptors were taken from a male donor with multiple myeloma. Both conserved end residues are part of each CDR3. The D gene is left open where the match is weak. The listing skips clone size in some rows; elsewhere it reads once, few, many or a size class.

V	size	J	D	DNA	CDR3
TRBV18	once	TRBJ2-5	TRBD1	TGTGCCAGCTCACCCGGACAGGGTAAAGAGACCCAGTACTTC	CASSPGQGKETQYF
TRBV12-5	.	TRBJ1-4	TRBD1	TGTGCTAGTGGTTTGCCGGGACAGGGCTTAGGAAAACTGTTTTTT	CASGLPGQGLGKLFF
TRBV7-2	.	TRBJ2-1	.	TGTGCCAGCAGCTTAAGGGGTGATTATAGTAATGAGCAGTTCTTC	CASSLRGDYSNEQFF
TRBV5-1	.	TRBJ1-3	.	TGCGCCAGCAGCTTGGATACCTCTGGAAACACCATATATTTT	CASSLDTSGNTIYF
TRBV4-2	.	TRBJ1-2	.	TGTGCCAGCAGCCAAGACGACTATGGCTACACCTTC	CASSQDDYGYTF
TRBV2	.	TRBJ1-4	TRBD1	TGTGCCAGCAGTGGGGGGACAGGGCTTGAAAAACTGTTTTTT	CASSGGTGLEKLFF
TRBV6-5	.	TRBJ1-1	TRBD1	TGTGCCAGCAGTGGACAGGGTCCCACTGAAGCTTTCTTT	CASSGQGPTEAFF
TRBV2	.	TRBJ2-3	.	TGTGCCAGCAAGGGAGATGCAGATACGCAGTATTTT	CASKGDADTQYF
TRBV5-1	.	TRBJ1-4	TRBD1	TGCGCCAGCAGCTTGGATGGGACAGGCGGCCTTTGGGAAAAACTGTTTTTT	CASSLDGTGGLWEKLFF
TRBV11-3	.	TRBJ2-1	.	TGTGCCAGCAGCTTAACCCCTCCAGGGGAGGGGTACAATGAGCAGTTCTTC	CASSLTPPGEGYNEQFF
TRBV7-9	.	TRBJ1-6	TRBD1	TGTGCCAGCAGCGCGACGGGACAGAATAATTCACCCCTCCACTTT	CASSATGQNNSPLHF
TRBV6-1	.	TRBJ1-1	.	TGTGCCAGCAGTGACCATATTCCGGGACGGAGCATGAACACTGAAGCTTTCTTT	CASSDHIPGRSMNTEAFF
TRBV4-1	.	TRBJ2-2	.	TGCGCCAGCAGCCGCCCCCCAGGGTCCGGGGAGCTGTTTTTT	CASSRPPGSGELFF
TRBV5-6	.	TRBJ1-5	TRBD1	TGTGCCAGCAGCTTGGGGGGACAGGGGCGAAACCTCAATCAGCCCCAGCATTTT	CASSLGGQGRNLNQPQHF
TRBV28	.	TRBJ2-1	.	TGTGCCAGCAGGGGCTATCTCAATGAGCAGTTCTTC	CASRGYLNEQFF
TRBV2	.	TRBJ2-3	.	TGTGCCAGTTTACCGGGGCTGAGCACAGATACGCAGTATTTT	CASLPGLSTDTQYF
TRBV4-1	few	TRBJ1-4	TRBD1	TGCGCCAGCAGCCGGACCGCCGGGACAGCAAATGAAAAACTGTTTTTT	CASSRTAGTANEKLFF
TRBV27	.	TRBJ2-2	.	TGTGCCAGCAGTCCCTCCCGACTGGGAGCCGGGGAGCTGTTTTTT	CASSPSRLGAGELFF
TRBV2	.	TRBJ1-3	.	TGTGCCAGCAGTCGGGGTCCGTACCCTGGAAACACCATATATTTT	CASSRGPYPGNTIYF
TRBV29-1	.	TRBJ2-3	.	TGCAGCGTCGGTGGAGATACGCAGTATTTT	CSVGGDTQYF
TRBV4-3	.	TRBJ1-1	.	TGCGCCAGCAGCCAAGATCGTAAGGGACGACCTAACACTGAAGCTTTCTTT	CASSQDRKGRPNTEAFF
TRBV5-1	.	TRBJ2-7	TRBD1	TGCGCCAGCAGCTTAGGGACAGGGACCTACGAGCAGTACTTC	CASSLGTGTYEQYF
TRBV9	.	TRBJ1-6	TRBD1	TGTGCCAGCAGCGTAGGCAACAGGGGGCAGGTTAATTCACCCCTCCACTTT	CASSVGNRGQVNSPLHF
TRBV5-1	once	TRBJ1-5	.	TGCGCCAGCAGCTTGAATGACTTCGAAGGAGCGGATCAGCCCCAGCATTTT	CASSLNDFEGADQPQHF
TRBV2	.	TRBJ2-3	.	TGTGCCAGCAGGCAGACCGGGACCGGCTATAGGCAGTATTTT	CASRQTGTGYRQYF